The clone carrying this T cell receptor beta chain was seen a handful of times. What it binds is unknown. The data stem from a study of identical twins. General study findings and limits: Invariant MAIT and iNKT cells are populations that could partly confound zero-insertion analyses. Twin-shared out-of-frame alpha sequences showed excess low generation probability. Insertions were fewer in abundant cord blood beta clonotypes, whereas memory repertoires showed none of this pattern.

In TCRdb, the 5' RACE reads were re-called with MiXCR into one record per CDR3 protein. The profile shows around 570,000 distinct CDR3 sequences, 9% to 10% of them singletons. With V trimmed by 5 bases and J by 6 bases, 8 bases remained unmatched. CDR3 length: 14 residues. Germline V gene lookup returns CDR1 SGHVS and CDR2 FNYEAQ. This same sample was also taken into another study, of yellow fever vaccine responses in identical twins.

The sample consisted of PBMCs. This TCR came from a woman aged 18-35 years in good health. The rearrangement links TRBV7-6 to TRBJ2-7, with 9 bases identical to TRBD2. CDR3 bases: TGTGCCAGCAGCCCCGGTGGGACTAGCCTCGAGCAGTACTTC. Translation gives CASSPGGTSLEQYF.